The text below deals with one TCR beta chain. The sample comes from a study of blood T cell repertoires in COVID-19. Sequenced by immunoSEQ multiplex PCR; TCRdb stores in-frame clones only, minus some. The data contain about 210,000 clones, roughly 94% of them singletons. The sequencing sample was made of peripheral blood. The clonotype comes from a man in his thirties or forties with acute or convalescent COVID-19.

Here the CDR3 DNA reads TGTGCCAGCAGCTTAAGAATGATCGGCGAGCAGTACTTC. Translating gives CASSLRMIGEQYF. V and J are TRBV7-9 and TRBJ2-7; unclear D gene. This CDR3 comprises 13 residues. V was shortened by 2 bases and J by 6 bases, with 11 bases between the two germline ends. Germline V CDR1 and CDR2: SEHNR, FQNEAQ (reference sequence).